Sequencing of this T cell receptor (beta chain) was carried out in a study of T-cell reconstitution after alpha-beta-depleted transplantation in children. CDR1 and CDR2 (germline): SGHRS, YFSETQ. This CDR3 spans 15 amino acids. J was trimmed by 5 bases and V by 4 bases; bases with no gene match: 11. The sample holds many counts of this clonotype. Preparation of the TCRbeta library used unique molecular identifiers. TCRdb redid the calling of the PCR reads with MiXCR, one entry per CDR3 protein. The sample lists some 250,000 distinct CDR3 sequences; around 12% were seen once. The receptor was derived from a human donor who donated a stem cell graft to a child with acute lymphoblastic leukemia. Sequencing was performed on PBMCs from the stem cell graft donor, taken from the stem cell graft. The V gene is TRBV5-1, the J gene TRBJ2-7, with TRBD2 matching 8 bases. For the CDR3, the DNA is TGCGCCAGCAGCATCACAGCGGGAGCCCGCGACGAGCAGTACTTC. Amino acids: CASSITAGARDEQYF.